The TCR beta chain described here comes from a study of blood T cell repertoires in COVID-19. Whole-study context: Samples representing acute and convalescent COVID-19 were sourced from the United States, Italy and Spain. The cDNA or gDNA used as material had been derived from T cells, B-cell-depleted T cells, or PBMCs.

Trimming cost V 1 base and J 4 bases; bases outside gene matches: 9. The CDR3 consists of 16 residues. Germline assignment: CDR1 SEHNR and CDR2 FQNEAQ (reference sequence). Study processing details: How many nucleated cells were present was estimated from reference gene primer amplification. TCRdb keeps only in-frame clones here, not all; method: immunoSEQ multiplex PCR. V and J calls and clone size follow that table, whereas D and trimming were derived from the DNA. The sample has roughly 160,000 clones, about 86% seen once. The chain links TRBV7-9 to TRBJ2-7, with 8 bases fitting TRBD2. The TCR sequence derives from a man over 45 with active or convalescent COVID-19. What was sequenced was peripheral blood. The CDR3 spells CASSLGISGEIYEQYF. CDR3 sequence (DNA): TGTGCCAGCAGCTTAGGTATTAGCGGGGAGATATACGAGCAGTACTTC.